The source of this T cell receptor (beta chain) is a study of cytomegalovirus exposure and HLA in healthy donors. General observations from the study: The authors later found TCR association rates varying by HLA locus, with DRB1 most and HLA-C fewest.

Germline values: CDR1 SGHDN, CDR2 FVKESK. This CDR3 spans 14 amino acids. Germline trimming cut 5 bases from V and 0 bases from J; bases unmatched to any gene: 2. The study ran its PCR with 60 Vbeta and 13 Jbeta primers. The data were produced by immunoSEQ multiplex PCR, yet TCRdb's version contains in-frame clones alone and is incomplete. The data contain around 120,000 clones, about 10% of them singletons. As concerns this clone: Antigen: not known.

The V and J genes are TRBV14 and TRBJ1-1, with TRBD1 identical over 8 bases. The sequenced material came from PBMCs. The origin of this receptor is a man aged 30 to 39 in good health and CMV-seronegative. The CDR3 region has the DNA TGTGCCAGCAGCGCAGGGGGCCTGAACACTGAAGCTTTCTTT. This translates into CASSAGGLNTEAFF.